What follows describes a single T cell receptor (beta chain). What it recognizes is unknown. The data originate from a study of identical twins. From the 5' RACE reads, TCRdb called clonotypes with MiXCR, one entry per CDR3 protein. The profile covers fewer than 800,000 distinct CDR3 sequences, with roughly 7.2% appearing a single time and around 1.6% taken by the ten largest. Findings of the study overall: The models systematically underestimated how much out-of-frame TCR alpha was shared in monozygotic twins. Where beta out-of-frame sequences were concerned, excess twin sharing was weaker. The authors noted that invariant MAIT and iNKT cells could partly confound zero-insertion analyses. Twin-shared out-of-frame alpha sequences showed excess low generation probability.

Germline loops: CDR1 SQVTM, CDR2 ANQGSEA. CDR3 size: 15 residues. The V and J ends lost 6 bases and 1 base, in that order; junction bases with no gene match: 8. This sample was shared with a second study, whose subject was yellow fever vaccine responses in identical twins.

The sequenced material came from PBMCs. The clonotype was recovered from a woman under 30 in good health. V and J are TRBV29-1 and TRBJ2-2; 7 nucleotides agree with TRBD1. Written as DNA, the CDR3 is TGCAGCGTCCGTAGGACAGGAGTGAACACCGGGGAGCTGTTTTTT. Translating gives CSVRRTGVNTGELFF.